The TCR beta chain described here comes from a study of shared clonotypes between healthy human individuals. Study donors comprised healthy, HIV-negative adults devoid of recent acute infection or vaccination. Study processing details: In the immunoSEQ data, sequences were junction-only and lacked quality scores, so filtering differed. TCRdb keeps only in-frame clones here, not all; method: immunoSEQ multiplex PCR. V and J calls and clone size follow that table, whereas D and trimming were derived from the DNA. The sample records about 450,000 clones, 79% being singletons. Germline V gene lookup returns CDR1 SGDLS and CDR2 YYNGEE. The CDR3 has 13 amino acids. The ends were cut back, 1 base at V and 8 bases at J, with 12 bases in the middle.

The receptor comes from a woman aged 40 to 55 in good health. Some clones in this sample may be carry-over from other donors' samples. The sequencing input was PBMCs. The chain recombines TRBV9 with TRBJ1-2, with D possibly matching TRBD1 (5 bases). CDR3 amino acids: CASSVSGRGGYTF. CDR3 coding DNA: TGTGCCAGCAGCGTATCAGGGAGGGGCGGCTACACCTTC.